The 3 T cell receptor beta chains below come from one sample, sequenced in a study of T cell clonality in common variable immunodeficiency (dated by TCRdb to between 2014 and 2016). Library preparation used the immunoSEQ multiplex PCR assay. TCRdb holds this immuneACCESS table with in-frame rearrangements only. Some clones are missing; in checked studies, unresolved V genes explain under half, and the rest has no known cause. This sample holds 35,000 or so clones in total, without any singletons. About 1% of the sample is held by the ten biggest clonotypes. The specimen was peripheral blood mononuclear cells. Source of these receptors: a person aged 18 to 69 in good health.

This clone came up many times. The CDR3 end lies 3 residues beyond the end of the read and is filled in from the germline J gene. The genes are TRBV20-1 and TRBJ2-7, with TRBD2 identical over 7 bases. From germline, CDR1 is DFQATT and CDR2 SNEGSKA (reference sequence). The CDR3 consists of 14 residues. V lost 1 base and J lost 1; bases outside the gene matches: 4. CDR3 DNA (partial): TGCAGTGCTAGAGCGTCTAGCGGATCCTACGAG. As protein: CSARASSGSYE. From start to end, the CDR3 is CSARASSGSYEQYF.

At least ten counts were recorded for this clone. Sequencing ends 3 residues short of the CDR3 end; the germline J gene provides the rest. The chain uses TRBV18 and TRBJ2-6; perhaps TRBD1 as D (6 bases). The ends were cut back, 3 bases at V and 3 bases at J, with 6 bases in the middle. The germline V gene encodes CDR1 KGHSH and CDR2 LQKENI. This CDR3 region has 14 residues. CDR3 sequence: CASSPRGGANVLTF. Partial CDR3 DNA: TGTGCCAGCTCACCCAGGGGTGGGGCCAACGTC.

This clone was observed at least ten times. The read ends 3 residues early relative to the CDR3; the germline J gene fills the gap. This chain uses TRBV18 with TRBJ2-3; D gene unclear. Trimming took off 7 bases at V and 5 bases at J, with 10 bases between the two ends. Germline CDR1 and CDR2: KGHSH and LQKENI. This CDR3 has 12 residues. CDR3 sequence reads: CASLESGDTQYF. The DNA read from the CDR3 is TGTGCCAGCTTAGAGTCCGGAGATACG.